Each of the 14 T cell receptor beta chains below was sequenced from the same sample in a study of cytomegalovirus exposure and HLA in healthy donors. Vbeta (60) and Jbeta (13) primers were used in the PCR. Generated by immunoSEQ multiplex PCR, the TCRdb table keeps only in-frame clones and is missing some. The sample carries over 100,000 clones, around 83% recorded once. Specimen: PBMCs. All receptors derive from a man aged 25 to 40 in good health and CMV-seropositive.

The chain couples TRBV13 to TRBJ1-4; unclear D gene. CDR1 is PRHDT and CDR2 is FYEKMQ in the germline V gene (reference sequence). The germline V and J ends were trimmed by 3 bases and 1 base, with 12 bases remaining between them. CDR3 length: 16 residues. CDR3 amino acids: CASSFSGYGTNEKLFF. The CDR3, as DNA: TGTGCCAGCAGCTTTTCGGGGTACGGAACTAATGAAAAACTGTTTTTT.

The chain uses TRBV4-1 and TRBJ1-5; no definite D call. V dropped 1 base and J dropped 0 bases, with 10 bases sitting between them. CDR1 and CDR2 from the germline V gene are MGHRA and YSYEKL. This CDR3 spans 16 amino acids. The CDR3, as DNA: TGCGCCAGCAGCCAAGGAGACACCTATAGCAATCAGCCCCAGCATTTT. Translated, it gives CASSQGDTYSNQPQHF.

The chain has TRBV2 and TRBJ1-5; 7 nucleotides line up with TRBD1. Per germline, CDR1 SNHLY and CDR2 FYNNEI. Unmatched junction bases numbered 10, after V lost 5 bases and J lost 9 bases. This CDR3 region has 14 residues. CDR3 sequence: CASSRTGNQWPQHF. The DNA of the CDR3 is TGTGCCAGCAGTCGGACAGGAAATCAGTGGCCCCAGCATTTT.

The chain employs TRBV6-6 and TRBJ2-5; D unclear. Trimming took 7 bases from V and 5 from J, leaving 14 bases between them. CDR1 is MNHNY and CDR2 is SVGAGI in the germline V gene (reference sequence). The CDR3 loop spans 13 amino acids. As DNA, the CDR3 is TGTGCCAGCATGGGCCTGGGTCATGAGACCCAGTACTTC. Its protein is CASMGLGHETQYF.

In DNA form, the CDR3 reads TGCGCCAGCAGCTTGGCCCCAGTTGCAGGGGATCAGCCCCAGCATTTT. This sequence encodes CASSLAPVAGDQPQHF. The V and J genes are TRBV5-1 and TRBJ1-5; a weak D match, TRBD1 (6 bases). The V end was cut by 0 bases, the J end by 5 bases, with 15 bases between. The CDR3 runs to 16 residues. In germline, CDR1 is SGHRS, CDR2 YFSETQ.

The chain is built from TRBV7-9 and TRBJ2-7, with D uncertain. V dropped 0 bases and J dropped 7 bases, with 13 bases sitting between them. The CDR3 totals 14 residues. Germline V gene data show CDR1 as SEHNR and CDR2 as FQNEAQ (reference sequence). The chain's CDR3 is CASSLAGVGREQYV. The DNA of the CDR3 is TGTGCCAGCAGCTTAGCGGGTGTCGGGCGGGAGCAGTACGTC.

This clone was picked up a small number of times. The chain couples TRBV4-2 to TRBJ2-2; maybe TRBD1 (6 bases). Germline assignment: CDR1 LGHNA and CDR2 YNFKEQ. This CDR3 region has 15 residues. Trimming left V 3 bases short and J 5 bases short, with 13 bases between. The CDR3: CASSHAYRDTGELFF. In DNA, the CDR3 is TGTGCCAGCAGCCATGCTTACAGGGATACCGGGGAGCTGTTTTTT.

The chain couples TRBV5-1 to TRBJ2-7; TRBD1 aligns across 9 bases. Germline trimming cut 6 bases from V and 4 bases from J; bases unmatched to any gene: 14. Per germline, CDR1 SGHRS and CDR2 YFSETQ. The CDR3 spans 16 residues. The CDR3 is CASTLDRDREEYEQYV. The CDR3 DNA sequence: TGCGCCAGCACCCTAGACCGGGACAGGGAAGAATACGAGCAGTACGTC.

This chain connects TRBV19 to TRBJ1-1; D gene ambiguous. The CDR3 length is 13 residues. Germline V gene lookup returns CDR1 LNHDA and CDR2 SQIVND (reference sequence). V lost 6 bases to trimming and J lost 0 bases, with 8 bases between them. Here the CDR3 reads CASSQNLNTEAFF. In DNA, the CDR3 is TGTGCCAGTAGCCAAAATTTGAACACTGAAGCTTTCTTT. The full variable domain, completed using reference TRBV19 and TRBJ1-1, is DGGITQSPKYLFRKEGQNVTLSCEQNLNHDAMYWYRQDPGQGLRLIYYSQIVNDFQKGDIAEGYSVSREKKESFPLTVTSAQKNPTAFYLCASSQNLNTEAFFGQGTRLTVV.

The chain is built from TRBV25-1 and TRBJ1-2; 7 positions agree with TRBD1. Germline V gene lookup returns CDR1 MGHDK and CDR2 SYGVNS. CDR3 length: 14 amino acids. The ends lost 5 bases at V and 6 bases at J; junction bases unmatched: 9. The DNA of the CDR3 is TGTGCCAGCAGTAACCGACAGGGTCGACATGGCTACACCTTC. It codes for CASSNRQGRHGYTF.

This clone showed up just a few times. This chain connects TRBV7-8 to TRBJ1-2, with D hard to call. In germline, CDR1 is SGHVS, CDR2 FQNEAQ. The CDR3 has 13 residues. V was trimmed by 5 bases and J by 5 bases, leaving 12 bases between them. DNA for the CDR3: TGTGCCAGCAGCCCTGAGAGGGAGTATGGCTACACCTTC. As protein: CASSPEREYGYTF.

The CDR3 sequence is CASSLDATGEETQYF. The CDR3 bases are TGCGCCAGCAGCTTGGATGCGACAGGGGAAGAGACCCAGTACTTC. The gene calls are TRBV5-1 and TRBJ2-5; TRBD1 aligns across 8 bases. The CDR3 runs 15 residues. Per germline, CDR1 SGHRS and CDR2 YFSETQ. Trimming at V came to 0 bases and at J to 3 bases, leaving 4 bases not matched to a gene.

This chain uses TRBV19 with TRBJ1-5; perhaps TRBD1 as D (5 bases). V lost 2 bases and J 7 bases, leaving 12 bases between the germline ends. CDR3 length: 14 amino acids. Germline V CDR1 and CDR2: LNHDA, SQIVND (reference sequence). DNA of the CDR3: TGTGCCAGTAGTATATTGGGGGAGGGCCAGCCCCAGCATTTT. Protein product: CASSILGEGQPQHF.

The J gene is TRBJ2-5, the V gene TRBV5-1, with 12 bases lining up with TRBD2. V lost 2 bases and J lost 0; bases outside the gene matches: 2. This CDR3 has 16 residues. Germline CDR1 is SGHRS and CDR2 is YFSETQ. The CDR3 reads CASSLLAGGYQETQYF. CDR3 in DNA: TGCGCCAGCAGCTTACTAGCGGGGGGTTACCAAGAGACCCAGTACTTC.